The present T cell receptor (beta chain) was sequenced within a study of T cell responses to AZD1222 COVID-19 vaccine. Sequenced by immunoSEQ multiplex PCR; TCRdb stores in-frame clones only, minus some. This sample carries about 80,000 clones, 70% to 90% of them seen once, and the ten largest clones take about 10%. Germline-derived CDR1 and CDR2 are SEHNR and FQNEAQ (reference sequence). Trimming cost V 5 bases and J 0 bases, with 7 bases left between them. CDR3 size: 13 residues. The V gene is TRBV7-9, the J gene TRBJ1-1, with no clear D. The source material was peripheral blood, sampled 28 days after the second AZD1222 dose. The TCR comes from an adult who received the AZD1222 COVID-19 vaccine. The CDR3 here is CASSDDMNTEAFF. The CDR3, as DNA: TGTGCCAGCAGCGATGATATGAACACTGAAGCTTTCTTT. The whole variable domain, filled in from reference TRBV7-9 and TRBJ1-1, reads DTGVSQNPRHKITKRGQNVTFRCDPISEHNRLYWYRQTLGQGPEFLTYFQNEAQLEKSRLLSDRFSAERPKGSFSTLEIQRTEQGDSAMYLCASSDDMNTEAFFGQGTRLTVV.